This T cell receptor (beta chain) was documented in a study of blood T cell repertoires in COVID-19. Study as a whole: Some COVID-19 samples were acute and others convalescent; all came from the United States, Italy and Spain. T cells, B-cell-depleted T cells, or PBMCs provided the cDNA or gDNA that served as material.

Methods used by the authors: Nucleated cell counts were estimated from reference gene primer amplification. The table came from immunoSEQ multiplex PCR; TCRdb's copy has only in-frame clones and leaves some out. D and trimming were read from the DNA, whereas the V and J calls and clone size are those reported in that table. The sample shows 150,000 to 200,000 clones, around 86% of them seen only once. This clone was picked up a small number of times. Germline V lookup: CDR1 SNHLY, CDR2 FYNNEI. The CDR3 runs 13 residues. V dropped 3 bases and J dropped 4 bases, with 9 bases sitting between them. The receptor comes from a man in his forties with active or convalescent COVID-19. The sample comprised peripheral blood. The gene calls are TRBV2 and TRBJ2-5, with D maybe TRBD2 (5 bases). The CDR3: CASSEAGPETQYF. Written as DNA, the CDR3 is TGTGCCAGCAGTGAGGCGGGCCCAGAGACCCAGTACTTC.